These 32 T cell receptor beta chains came from one sample sequenced in a study of PD-1 blockade in classical Hodgkin lymphoma. The time point here: cycle 4 day 1 (C4D1), after more than five weeks of nivolumab. Every patient had relapsed following autologous stem cell transplantation, and cohorts differed in brentuximab vedotin exposure. Profiled with immunoSEQ multiplex PCR; TCRdb holds only in-frame clones, not every one. The table lists about 8,000 clones, 75% to 80% of them singletons, with just under 45% in the top ten. Specimen: peripheral blood mononuclear cells (PBMCs), collected before the fourth cycle of nivolumab. Receptor source: a human donor with classical Hodgkin lymphoma.

The rearrangement joins TRBV5-4 to TRBJ2-5; 8 nucleotides agree with TRBD2. Losses at the gene ends were 0 bases for V and 3 bases for J; bases not matched to a gene: 1. Germline V lookup: CDR1 SGHNT, CDR2 YYREEE (reference sequence). The CDR3 sequence is 14 residues long. CDR3 in DNA: TGTGCCAGCAGCTTGGAACTAGCGGAAGAGACCCAGTACTTC. Encoded protein: CASSLELAEETQYF.

V usage is TRBV2 and J usage is TRBJ2-1; 7 bases map to TRBD1. V was clipped by 5 bases and J by 6 bases; unmatched bases: 1. This CDR3 has 12 residues. Per the germline V gene, CDR1 is SNHLY and CDR2 is FYNNEI. This CDR3 is CASSRTGNEQFF. CDR3 in DNA: TGTGCCAGCAGTCGGACAGGCAATGAGCAGTTCTTC.

The chain recombines TRBV5-6 with TRBJ2-1, with 8 bases lining up with TRBD2. CDR3 length: 14 residues. Germline trimming cut 0 bases from V and 6 bases from J; bases unmatched to any gene: 2. Germline V gives CDR1 SGHDT, CDR2 YYEEEE. The DNA of the CDR3 is TGTGCCAGCAGCTTGGGCGGGGGGCCCAATGAGCAGTTCTTC. Amino acid sequence: CASSLGGGPNEQFF.

The CDR3 DNA reads as TGTGCCAGCAGGGACAGGGAGAACGAGCAGTTCTTC. Protein sequence: CASRDRENEQFF. The V and J genes are TRBV25-1 and TRBJ2-1; 8 bases are a match to TRBD1. CDR3 size: 12 residues. With 6 bases clipped from V and 10 bases from J, the junction kept 5 bases outside the gene matches. CDR1 and CDR2 from the germline V gene are MGHDK and SYGVNS.

The V and J genes are TRBV11-2 and TRBJ1-2, with D hard to call. CDR3 length: 11 amino acids. The V and J ends lost 3 bases and 8 bases respectively, with 7 bases between them. Per germline, CDR1 SGHAT and CDR2 FQNNGV. The CDR3 DNA is TGTGCCAGCAGCTTCGGAAGCGGCTACACCTTC. This sequence encodes CASSFGSGYTF. The variable domain in full, with the rest retrieved from reference TRBV11-2 and TRBJ1-2, is EAGVAQSPRYKIIEKRQSVAFWCNPISGHATLYWYQQILGQGPKLLIQFQNNGVVDDSQLPKDRFSAERLKGVDSTLKIQPAKLEDSAVYLCASSFGSGYTFGSGTRLTVV.

The chain uses TRBV6-1 and TRBJ2-7; 10 bases match TRBD1. V was pared by 5 bases and J by 5 bases, with 3 bases of the junction left unmatched. This CDR3 region has 13 residues. Germline-derived CDR1 and CDR2 are MNHNS and SASEGT. CDR3 coding DNA: TGTGCCAGCAGTCGGGACAGGGGCGACGAGCAGTACTTC. It is translated as CASSRDRGDEQYF.

This clone was seen more than once but under ten times. The V gene is TRBV19, the J gene TRBJ2-3; no definite D call. The CDR3 is 14 amino acids. With 3 bases removed from V and 1 base from J, the gap between germline ends came to 8 bases. Germline V CDR1 and CDR2: LNHDA, SQIVND (reference sequence). CDR3: CASSMGSGTDTQYF. The DNA of the CDR3 is TGTGCCAGTAGTATGGGCAGCGGCACAGATACGCAGTATTTT. Variable domain in full (rest from reference TRBV19 and TRBJ2-3): DGGITQSPKYLFRKEGQNVTLSCEQNLNHDAMYWYRQDPGQGLRLIYYSQIVNDFQKGDIAEGYSVSREKKESFPLTVTSAQKNPTAFYLCASSMGSGTDTQYFGPGTRLTVL.

The chain employs TRBV27 and TRBJ1-2; TRBD1 is a possible D gene (5 bases). Trimming removed 4 bases at V and 2 bases at J, with 14 bases between. Germline CDR1 and CDR2: MNHEY and SMNVEV (reference sequence). CDR3 length: 15 residues. CDR3 DNA sequence: TGTGCCAGCAGTTCAACCCGGGACGGAAACTATGGCTACACCTTC. It translates to CASSSTRDGNYGYTF.

The chain carries TRBV28 and TRBJ2-7, with D tentatively TRBD2 (5 bases). V lost 4 bases and J lost 3, with 13 bases in between. CDR1 is MDHEN, CDR2 SYDVKM, per germline. The CDR3 is 14 residues long. The CDR3 sequence is CASSYLGVLYEQYF. CDR3 bases: TGTGCCAGCAGTTATCTGGGAGTGCTCTACGAGCAGTACTTC.

V is TRBV10-2 and J is TRBJ2-1; 11 bases align to TRBD2. J gave up 6 bases and V 6 bases, and 7 bases lay outside the gene matches. CDR3 length: 15 residues. The V gene's germline CDR1 is WSHSY and CDR2 SAAADI. The CDR3 region is CASRVTSGTLNEQFF. CDR3 coding DNA: TGCGCCAGCAGGGTGACTAGCGGGACACTCAATGAGCAGTTCTTC.

The chain carries TRBV10-3 and TRBJ2-1, with 8 bases identical to TRBD1. This CDR3 is 14 amino acids long. CDR1 and CDR2 from the germline V gene are ENHRY and SYGVKD. The trim removed 5 bases at V and 8 bases at J, leaving 8 bases unmatched. CDR3 sequence: CAISTGQGGYEQFF. The CDR3 DNA sequence: TGTGCCATCAGTACCGGACAGGGCGGCTATGAGCAGTTCTTC.

The J gene is TRBJ2-3, the V gene TRBV28; D may be TRBD1 (5 bases). The CDR3 contains 16 residues. Germline V gene lookup returns CDR1 MDHEN and CDR2 SYDVKM. Trimming removed 6 bases at V and 0 bases at J, with 16 bases between. This CDR3 reads CASSTRDRASTDTQYF. As DNA, the CDR3 is TGTGCCAGCAGCACACGAGACAGAGCAAGCACAGATACGCAGTATTTT. The full variable domain, with the rest looked up from reference TRBV28 and TRBJ2-3, is DVKVTQSSRYLVKRTGEKVFLECVQDMDHENMFWYRQDPGLGLRLIYFSYDVKMKEKGDIPEGYSVSREKKERFSLILESASTNQTSMYLCASSTRDRASTDTQYFGPGTRLTVL.

This sequence joins TRBV28 and TRBJ2-7; D remains unclear. Trimming stripped 3 bases from V and 5 bases from J, with 8 bases between. The CDR3 runs 12 residues. Germline V gene sequence: CDR1 MDHEN, CDR2 SYDVKM. CDR3 bases: TGTGCCAGCAGTTTGCTGATGAACGAGCAGTACTTC. The encoded protein is CASSLLMNEQYF.

The chain employs TRBV15 and TRBJ1-1; TRBD1 is a possible D gene (5 bases). CDR3 length equals 14 residues. With 0 bases removed from V and 14 bases from J, the gap between germline ends came to 19 bases. The germline gives CDR1 LNHNV, CDR2 YYDKDF (reference sequence). CDR3 sequence: CATSRDYGGDDAFF. CDR3 in DNA: TGTGCCACCAGCAGAGATTATGGAGGGGACGACGCGTTCTTT.

The gene calls are TRBV5-6 and TRBJ1-5; TRBD1 matches at 7 bases. The junction had 4 bases not matched to a gene; V was cut back by 1 base and J by 0 bases. The CDR3 totals 16 residues. Germline CDR1 is SGHDT and CDR2 is YYEEEE. This chain's CDR3 is CASSLHGQVSNQPQHF. DNA for the CDR3: TGTGCCAGCAGCTTGCACGGACAGGTTAGCAATCAGCCCCAGCATTTT.

The rearrangement joins TRBV28 to TRBJ2-7, with D perhaps matching TRBD1 (6 bases). CDR1 and CDR2 from the germline V gene are MDHEN and SYDVKM. The germline V and J ends were trimmed by 5 bases and 3 bases, with 11 bases remaining between them. The CDR3 extends over 13 amino acids. CDR3 residues: CASSPGTSYEQYF. The DNA of the CDR3 is TGTGCCAGCAGTCCCGGGACAAGCTACGAGCAGTACTTC.

The chain combines TRBV4-1 with TRBJ2-7; D gene ambiguous. Germline V gene data show CDR1 as MGHRA and CDR2 as YSYEKL. The ends were cut back, 0 bases at V and 3 bases at J, with 12 bases in the middle. The CDR3 has 15 residues. The CDR3 here is CASSQEFGPVYEQYF. DNA of the CDR3: TGCGCCAGCAGCCAAGAGTTCGGGCCAGTCTACGAGCAGTACTTC.

The chain carries TRBV5-5 and TRBJ1-5, with D perhaps matching TRBD1 (6 bases). Germline V gene lookup returns CDR1 SGHKS and CDR2 YYEKEE (reference sequence). Trimming removed 4 bases at V and 3 bases at J, with 8 bases between. This CDR3 spans 13 amino acids. The CDR3 DNA sequence: TGTGCCAGCAGCAGGACAGTCAATCAGCCCCAGCATTTT. Protein: CASSRTVNQPQHF.

The chain links TRBV23-1 to TRBJ1-6; D may be TRBD1 (6 bases). TRBV23-1 is an ORF; its function is uncertain. Trimming removed 8 bases from V and 7 bases from J, with 30 bases in between. This CDR3 is built from 19 residues. The CDR3 region has the DNA TGCGCCAGCCTAAATCGGACACTCGACAGGATCATGGCGAATTCACCCCTCCACTTT. This codes for CASLNRTLDRIMANSPLHF.

The V gene is TRBV4-1, the J gene TRBJ2-6; D not certain. The CDR3 runs to 17 residues. The V and J ends lost 0 bases and 0 bases respectively, with 9 bases between them. CDR1 is MGHRA and CDR2 is YSYEKL in the germline V gene. CDR3 sequence (DNA): TGCGCCAGCAGCCAAGATCTGGGTAGCTCTGGGGCCAACGTCCTGACTTTC. Protein sequence: CASSQDLGSSGANVLTF.

This clone was counted only a few times. The V and J genes are TRBV7-2 and TRBJ1-6; 7 positions match TRBD1. The CDR3 totals 13 residues. CDR1 is SGHTA, CDR2 FQGNSA, per germline. Trimming cost V 5 bases and J 8 bases; bases outside gene matches: 3. CDR3 nucleotides: TGTGCCAGCAGCCAGGGGGGGGATTCACCCCTCCACTTT. This encodes CASSQGGDSPLHF.

This rearrangement joins TRBV7-6 to TRBJ2-1; 10 positions agree with TRBD1. The V and J ends lost 5 bases and 4 bases, in that order; junction bases with no gene match: 11. Germline loops: CDR1 SGHVS, CDR2 FNYEAQ. This CDR3 has 17 residues. CDR3 protein: CASSPGSGTGEYNEQFF. CDR3 nucleotide sequence: TGTGCCAGCAGCCCGGGTAGTGGGACAGGGGAGTACAATGAGCAGTTCTTC.

This chain joins TRBV7-9 and TRBJ2-5; D is unclear. The CDR3 spans 15 residues. Per germline, CDR1 SEHNR and CDR2 FQNEAQ (reference sequence). Trimming left V 2 bases short and J 4 bases short, with 14 bases between. The CDR3 sequence is CASSLYRQVGETQYF. The CDR3 DNA reads as TGTGCCAGCAGCTTATATCGGCAGGTAGGAGAGACCCAGTACTTC.

This chain links TRBV9 with TRBJ2-3, with D hard to call. The germline V gene encodes CDR1 SGDLS and CDR2 YYNGEE. Trimming took 4 bases from V and 1 from J, leaving 10 bases between them. This CDR3 has 14 residues. The CDR3 sequence is CASSSSWGTDTQYF. For the CDR3, the DNA is TGTGCCAGCAGCTCTAGTTGGGGCACAGATACGCAGTATTTT.

This clone showed up just once. V usage is TRBV21-1 and J usage is TRBJ2-7; the D call of TRBD1 is as the table states it, not checked on the DNA. TRBV21-1 is tagged as a pseudogene. This CDR3 is 17 amino acids long. CDR3 bases: TGTGCCAGCAACCGCCCAAGGGTGACAGCCAGCTCCTACGAGCAGTACTTC. It specifies CASNRPRVTASSYEQYF.

V is TRBV28 and J is TRBJ2-1; D remains ambiguous. The CDR3 has 14 amino acids. V lost 3 bases, J lost 5 bases, and 11 bases lay in between. The V gene's germline CDR1 is MDHEN and CDR2 SYDVKM. The CDR3 bases are TGTGCCAGCAGTTTTTTCGGTTCGGACAATGAGCAGTTCTTC. Its translation is CASSFFGSDNEQFF.

The chain is built from TRBV2 and TRBJ2-3; D is unresolved. The CDR3 has 15 residues. Looked up from germline, CDR1 is SNHLY and CDR2 is FYNNEI. V was cut by 5 bases and J by 0 bases, with 12 bases left in between. This CDR3 reads CASSSQTVSTDTQYF. In DNA form, the CDR3 reads TGTGCCAGCAGTTCCCAAACGGTTAGCACAGATACGCAGTATTTT.

This clone came up once. This chain connects TRBV29-1 to TRBJ2-1, with D possibly being TRBD2 (6 bases). Germline V gene data show CDR1 as SQVTM and CDR2 as ANQGSEA. This CDR3 contains 14 residues. Trimming removed 3 bases at V and 1 base at J, with 10 bases between. CDR3 region: CSVDVGRSYNEQFF. The CDR3 bases are TGCAGCGTTGATGTAGGGAGGTCCTACAATGAGCAGTTCTTC.

V is TRBV28 and J is TRBJ2-1; 7 bases line up with TRBD2. J gave up 7 bases and V 5 bases, and 14 bases lay outside the gene matches. The germline V gene encodes CDR1 MDHEN and CDR2 SYDVKM. CDR3 length: 16 amino acids. The chain's CDR3 is CASSMIGTKVENEQFF. The CDR3 coding sequence is TGTGCCAGCAGTATGATCGGGACTAAGGTTGAGAATGAGCAGTTCTTC.

V is TRBV28 and J is TRBJ2-7, with no clear D. The V end was cut by 5 bases, the J end by 6 bases, with 14 bases between. This CDR3 has 13 amino acids. CDR1 and CDR2 (germline): MDHEN, SYDVKM. The CDR3 sequence: CASSLPRPGEQYF. DNA of the CDR3: TGTGCCAGCAGTCTCCCCCGCCCCGGCGAGCAGTACTTC.

This sequence joins TRBV7-2 and TRBJ1-3; D is undetermined. From germline, CDR1 is SGHTA and CDR2 FQGNSA. The CDR3 is made up of 14 amino acids. Trimming cost V 1 base and J 1 base, with 5 bases left between them. CDR3 amino acids: CASSLVSSGNTIYF. DNA for the CDR3: TGTGCCAGCAGCTTAGTTTCTTCTGGAAACACCATATATTTT. The full variable domain, with the rest looked up from reference TRBV7-2 and TRBJ1-3, is GAGVSQSPSNKVTEKGKDVELRCDPISGHTALYWYRQSLGQGLEFLIYFQGNSAPDKSGLPSDRFSAERTGGSVSTLTIQRTQQEDSAVYLCASSLVSSGNTIYFGEGSWLTVV.

The chain is built from TRBV5-1 and TRBJ1-1, with D possibly TRBD1 on 6 matching bases. Trimming removed 4 bases from V and 10 bases from J, with 17 bases in between. CDR3 size: 13 residues. Per germline, CDR1 SGHRS and CDR2 YFSETQ. In DNA form, the CDR3 reads TGCGCCAGCAGCGAACCGGGACAAACTAGAGCTTTCTTT. Encoded protein: CASSEPGQTRAFF. Full variable domain (rest looked up from reference TRBV5-1 and TRBJ1-1): KAGVTQTPRYLIKTRGQQVTLSCSPISGHRSVSWYQQTPGQGLQFLFEYFSETQRNKGNFPGRFSGRQFSNSRSEMNVSTLELGDSALYLCASSEPGQTRAFFGQGTRLTVV.